The 32 T cell receptor beta chains below all came from one sample that was sequenced in a study of tissue T cells after allogeneic stem cell transplantation. Time point of the sample: mouse harvest day 14 after allogeneic transplant. Mouse grafts combined 10^7 T-cell-depleted bone marrow cells with 10^6 splenic CD5+ T cells. The assay was immunoSEQ multiplex PCR, and TCRdb's table has in-frame clones only and misses some. The data contain some 7,000 clones, about a third of them singletons. The specimen sequenced was skin. The source is a female BALB/c mouse given C57BL/6 T cells with graft-versus-host disease after an allogeneic hematopoietic cell transplant.

In this sample, this clone is medium-sized (0.01 to 0.1%). The gene symbols are mouse symbols. The read ends 1 residue early relative to the CDR3; the germline J gene fills the gap. The genes are TRBV4 and TRBJ1-3, with D uncertain. Trimming took off 4 bases at V and 0 bases at J, with 4 bases between the two ends. CDR1 and CDR2 (germline): LGHDT, YNNKQL (reference sequence). The CDR3 sequence is 13 residues long. The CDR3 protein is CASSFISGNTLYF. CDR3 DNA (partial): TGTGCCAGCAGCTTCATTTCTGGAAATACGCTCTAT.

Note on this clone: Mouse gene names apply. The sequence runs out 1 residue before the end of the CDR3; the remainder is reconstructed from the germline J gene. This sequence joins TRBV26 and TRBJ1-1; D is ambiguous. Germline V CDR1 and CDR2: KGHPV, FQNQEV (reference sequence). This CDR3 spans 14 amino acids. Trimming took 6 bases from V and 0 from J, leaving 11 bases between them. CDR3 amino acids: CASSLTPANTEVFF. The covered CDR3 bases are TGTGCCAGCAGCCTAACTCCTGCAAACACAGAAGTCTTC.

Comments on this clone: The listed genes are named as in mouse. The CDR3 region is CASSLNGYTEVFF. The covered CDR3 bases are TGTGCCAGCAGTCTTAACGGGTACACAGAAGTCTTC. The chain is built from TRBV26 and TRBJ1-1; no clear D gene. The read comes to an end 1 residue before the CDR3 does, leaving the germline J gene to fill in the end. Germline-derived CDR1 and CDR2 are KGHPV and FQNQEV (reference sequence). The CDR3 is 13 residues long. The germline V and J ends were trimmed by 3 bases and 3 bases, with 8 bases remaining between them.

On this clone: Gene labels here are mouse ones. The CDR3 goes on 1 residue after the read ends, and that part is filled in from the germline J gene. The chain links TRBV31 to TRBJ1-2; D uncertain. CDR1 GKSSPN and CDR2 SITVG come from the germline V gene. The V end was cut by 1 base, the J end by 3 bases, with 0 bases between. The CDR3 length is 10 residues. The sequenced part of the CDR3 DNA is TGTGCCTGGAGTCACTCCGACTACACC. Protein product: CAWSHSDYT. The entire CDR3 reads CAWSHSDYTF.

This clone was counted only a few times. Gene and germline names: mouse. The read terminates 1 residue before the CDR3 end, so the remaining end is supplied by the germline J gene. V is TRBV12-1 and J is TRBJ1-2; TRBD1 might be the D (6 bases). The CDR3 contains 15 residues. CDR1 is SGHSN and CDR2 is HYEKVE in the germline V gene. V lost 1 base to trimming and J lost 1 base, with 12 bases between them. CDR3 DNA, as far as it was read: TGTGCCAGCTCTCTTTTTCCGGGACAAAACTCCGACTACACC. Protein: CASSLFPGQNSDYT. In full, the CDR3 is CASSLFPGQNSDYTF.

As to this clone: Mouse gene names apply. The CDR3 end is not reached by the read, which stops 1 residue before it; the germline J gene fills it in. J is TRBJ1-2 and V is TRBV26, with D unclear. The CDR3 loop spans 12 amino acids. Germline CDR1 reads KGHPV; CDR2 reads FQNQEV (reference sequence). V was trimmed by 8 bases and J by 0 bases, leaving 7 bases between them. The CDR3 sequence is CASLTANSDYTF. The CDR3 DNA, read in part, is TGTGCCAGCCTTACAGCAAACTCCGACTACACC.

Concerning this clone itself: The genes are named according to mouse. The read terminates 1 residue ahead of where the CDR3 ends, so the germline J gene completes it. V and J are TRBV3 and TRBJ2-7, with D possibly being TRBD1 (5 bases). Germline V gives CDR1 SNHLY, CDR2 FYNGKV (reference sequence). The CDR3 runs 11 residues. Trimming shortened V by 5 bases and J by 4 bases, and 6 bases separated the two germline ends. The CDR3 loop reads CASSNRYEQYF. Incomplete CDR3 DNA: TGTGCCAGCAGCAACAGGTATGAACAGTAC.

This clone is hyperexpanded within its sample. Mouse germline and gene names are used. The observed sequence ends 1 residue before the CDR3 terminus, with the missing tail filled in from the germline J gene. The chain joins TRBV16 to TRBJ2-1; 10 bases match TRBD2. The CDR3 totals 15 residues. CDR1 is SGHSA, CDR2 FRNQAP, per germline. Unmatched junction bases numbered 3, after V lost 6 bases and J lost 1 base. Here the CDR3 reads CASSPGLGNYAEQFF. Partial CDR3 DNA: TGTGCAAGCAGTCCGGGACTGGGGAACTATGCTGAGCAGTTC.

Of note for this clone: Genes here carry mouse names. The read finishes 1 residue shy of the CDR3 end, and the germline J gene is used to complete it. V is TRBV13-3 and J is TRBJ1-4, with TRBD1 matching 11 bases. The V segment lost 3 bases and the J segment 5 bases; nucleotides outside the gene matches: 6. This CDR3 comprises 16 residues. Germline V gene lookup returns CDR1 NNHDY and CDR2 SYVADS. The DNA read from the CDR3 is TGTGCCAGCAGTGCCCGGGACAGGGGGGAAAACGAAAGATTATTT. This gives the protein CASSARDRGENERLF. The CDR3 in full is CASSARDRGENERLFF.

As regards this clone: Genes and germline come from the mouse. From the germline J gene comes the end of the CDR3, since the read stops 1 residue before it. This chain joins TRBV26 and TRBJ1-1, with D possibly TRBD1 on 6 matching bases. CDR3 size: 15 residues. Per the germline V gene, CDR1 is KGHPV and CDR2 is FQNQEV (reference sequence). Trimming removed 0 bases from V and 0 bases from J, with 8 bases in between. CDR3 DNA, as far as it was read: TGTGCCAGCAGTCTGTCCGGGACAACAAACACAGAAGTCTTC. Translating it yields CASSLSGTTNTEVF. The whole CDR3 sequence reads CASSLSGTTNTEVFF. Drawing the rest from reference TRBV26 and TRBJ1-1, the complete variable domain is NSKVIQTPRYLVKGQGQKAKMRCIPEKGHPVVFWYQQNKNNEFKFLINFQNQEVLQQIDMTEKRFSAECPSNSPCSLEIQSSEAGDSALYLCASSLSGTTNTEVFFGKGTRLTVV.

Details on this clone: The genes are named according to mouse. Sequencing ends 1 residue short of the CDR3 end; the germline J gene provides the rest. The rearrangement links TRBV29 to TRBJ2-7, with D possibly matching TRBD1 (5 bases). The CDR3 consists of 11 residues. The germline V and J ends were trimmed by 6 bases and 3 bases, with 6 bases remaining between them. Germline CDR1 and CDR2: MSHET and SYDVDS. The CDR3 DNA, read in part, is TGTGCTAGCAGGGACATCTATGAACAGTAC. Residues: CASRDIYEQY. The whole CDR3 protein is CASRDIYEQYF.

This clone was found a few times. Germline and genes here are mouse. Coverage ceases 1 residue before the CDR3 finishes, and the germline J gene fills in the end. The chain recombines TRBV26 with TRBJ1-3; 7 bases are shared with TRBD1. V lost 4 bases to trimming and J lost 0 bases; unmatched junction nucleotides: 3. This CDR3 region has 15 residues. Germline-derived CDR1 and CDR2 are KGHPV and FQNQEV (reference sequence). The CDR3 protein is CASSRDRHSGNTLYF. The part of the CDR3 DNA that was read is TGTGCCAGCAGTCGGGACAGACATTCTGGAAATACGCTCTAT.

The sample holds a few counts of this clone. Gene names and germline refer to mouse. Read sequence stops 1 residue before the CDR3 end, and the germline J gene provides the missing end. The chain combines TRBV26 with TRBJ2-4; no clear D. The CDR3 runs to 14 residues. Germline CDR1 KGHPV, CDR2 FQNQEV (reference sequence). Trimming removed 3 bases at V and 0 bases at J, with 7 bases between. The covered CDR3 bases are TGTGCCAGCAGTCTAATCAGTAGTCAAAACACCTTGTAC. As protein: CASSLISSQNTLY. The CDR3 as a whole reads CASSLISSQNTLYF.

Details on this clone: Genes and germline are mouse. The read ends 1 residue early relative to the CDR3; the germline J gene fills the gap. The chain has TRBV26 and TRBJ2-7; D unclear. Germline loops: CDR1 KGHPV, CDR2 FQNQEV (reference sequence). The V end was cut by 3 bases, the J end by 7 bases, with 4 bases between. This CDR3 has 10 residues. CDR3: CASSLGEQYF. The sequenced CDR3 bases are TGTGCCAGCAGTCTTGGGGAACAGTAC.

This clone was detected only a few times. The genes and germline here are from mouse. The CDR3 is cut off 1 residue early in the read; its end comes from the germline J gene. The chain is built from TRBV26 and TRBJ1-4; D gene ambiguous. V lost 2 bases and J 5 bases, leaving 6 bases between the germline ends. The CDR3 has 13 amino acids. Looked up from germline, CDR1 is KGHPV and CDR2 is FQNQEV (reference sequence). CDR3 DNA, as far as it was read: TGTGCCAGCAGTCTGCCGGGGAACGAAAGATTATTT. Translation gives CASSLPGNERLF. The whole CDR3 region reads CASSLPGNERLFF.

With regard to this clone: Gene names are the mouse ones. The covered CDR3 bases are TGTGCCAGCCACTGGGGAAACTATGCTGAGCAGTTC. Translated, it gives CASHWGNYAEQF. The whole CDR3 sequence is CASHWGNYAEQFF. The rearrangement uses TRBV13-3 and TRBJ2-1; 7 bases are a match to TRBD2. The sequenced fragment ends 1 residue before the CDR3 boundary, so the rest is inferred from the germline J gene. CDR3 length: 13 amino acids. With 7 bases clipped from V and 1 base from J, the junction kept 2 bases outside the gene matches. Germline V lookup: CDR1 NNHDY, CDR2 SYVADS.

This clone is judged medium-sized. Gene names are the mouse ones. The missing CDR3 end, 1 residue past where the read stops, is filled in from the germline J gene. This specimen includes other DNA sequences encoding the same CDR3. The chain has TRBV26 and TRBJ2-7, with D hard to call. This CDR3 contains 12 residues. The germline gives CDR1 KGHPV, CDR2 FQNQEV (reference sequence). The V end was cut by 3 bases, the J end by 3 bases, with 6 bases between. CDR3 loop: CASSLEGYEQYF. The sequenced CDR3 bases are TGTGCCAGCAGTCTTGAGGGCTATGAACAGTAC.

With respect to this clone: The gene names here belong to mouse. CDR3 in amino acids: CASSQDGRVEQYF. CDR3 DNA, as far as it was read: TGTGCCAGCAGCCAAGACGGCAGGGTTGAACAGTAC. This chain links TRBV2 with TRBJ2-7; D is perhaps TRBD1 (5 bases). Read sequence stops 1 residue before the CDR3 end, and the germline J gene provides the missing end. V was trimmed by 0 bases and J by 6 bases, leaving 9 bases between them. CDR1 and CDR2 from the germline V gene are LGHNA and YSYQKL. CDR3 length: 13 residues.

By its share, this clone is medium-sized. Gene labels here are mouse ones. The sequence runs out 1 residue before the end of the CDR3; the remainder is reconstructed from the germline J gene. The rearrangement uses TRBV26 and TRBJ1-2; tentative D call: TRBD1 (5 bases). Trimming removed 6 bases at V and 0 bases at J, with 8 bases between. The germline V gene encodes CDR1 KGHPV and CDR2 FQNQEV (reference sequence). The length of the CDR3 is 13 residues. The sequenced CDR3 bases are TGTGCCAGCAGGCCGACAGCAAACTCCGACTACACC. Amino acids: CASRPTANSDYT. The whole CDR3 reads CASRPTANSDYTF.

This clone was seen only a few times. Germline and genes: mouse. The CDR3 end lies 1 residue beyond the end of the read and is filled in from the germline J gene. The chain couples TRBV13-1 to TRBJ1-3; maybe TRBD1 (5 bases). The germline CDR1 and CDR2 sequences are NSHNY and SYGAGN. The length of the CDR3 is 11 residues. Trimming stripped 3 bases from V and 10 bases from J, with 8 bases between. The CDR3 loop is CASSGGRTLYF. Incomplete CDR3 DNA: TGTGCCAGCAGTGGGGGCAGAACGCTCTAT.

In this sample, this clone is medium-sized. Mouse gene names apply. Read data end 1 residue before the CDR3 end; the end is taken from the germline J gene. V and J are TRBV26 and TRBJ2-3, with 13 nucleotides matching TRBD2. This CDR3 contains 15 residues. Germline CDR1 and CDR2: KGHPV and FQNQEV (reference sequence). The V segment lost 5 bases and the J segment 6 bases; nucleotides outside the gene matches: 5. CDR3 sequence reads: CASSSDWGGVETLYF. The DNA read from the CDR3 is TGTGCCAGCAGTTCGGACTGGGGGGGCGTCGAAACGCTGTAT.

For this clone: The gene names given are mouse names. The read ends 1 residue shy of where the CDR3 ends; the end is completed using the germline J gene. The rearrangement links TRBV3 to TRBJ2-2, with D perhaps TRBD2 (6 bases). Trimming took 3 bases from V and 2 from J, leaving 7 bases between them. This CDR3 contains 14 residues. Germline V gene lookup returns CDR1 SNHLY and CDR2 FYNGKV (reference sequence). CDR3 sequence reads: CASSFDWNTGQLYF. The sequenced part of the CDR3 DNA is TGTGCCAGCAGCTTTGACTGGAACACCGGGCAGCTCTAC.

As to this clone: Germline and genes here are mouse. The sequence runs out 1 residue before the end of the CDR3; the remainder is reconstructed from the germline J gene. The V call is TRBV2, the J call TRBJ2-2; D is unclear. Germline V gene sequence: CDR1 LGHNA, CDR2 YSYQKL. This CDR3 is 14 amino acids long. Between the trimmed V and J ends, which lost 1 base and 0 bases, there was a span of 3 bases. The sequenced CDR3 bases are TGTGCCAGCAGCCAAGCAGCAAACACCGGGCAGCTCTAC. Its translation: CASSQAANTGQLY. The full CDR3 reads CASSQAANTGQLYF.

Of note for this clone: Gene names are mouse gene names. The CDR3 end falls 1 residue outside the read, so it is completed with the germline J gene. V gene TRBV3 combines with J gene TRBJ1-1, with D possibly matching TRBD1 (6 bases). There are 14 residues in the CDR3. Per germline, CDR1 SNHLY and CDR2 FYNGKV (reference sequence). The germline V and J ends were trimmed by 3 bases and 0 bases, with 8 bases remaining between them. The DNA read from the CDR3 is TGTGCCAGCAGCTTGGCAGGGGCAAACACAGAAGTCTTC. Its protein is CASSLAGANTEVF. The CDR3 as a whole reads CASSLAGANTEVFF.

Within the sample, this clone is medium-sized. Genes and germline are mouse. From the germline J gene comes the end of the CDR3, since the read stops 1 residue before it. The sample contains more than one DNA sequence encoding this CDR3. The chain combines TRBV1 with TRBJ2-7; 10 bases align to TRBD1. V lost 3 bases, J lost 4 bases, and 3 bases stayed unmatched. The CDR3 contains 14 residues. Per germline, CDR1 NSQYPW and CDR2 LRSPGD (reference sequence). The CDR3 here is CTCSARDRGYEQYF. CDR3 DNA, as far as it was read: TGCACCTGCAGTGCGCGGGACAGGGGATATGAACAGTAC.

Judged by abundance, this clone is medium-sized. The germline and genes are mouse ones. The CDR3 is cut off 1 residue early in the read; its end comes from the germline J gene. The chain carries TRBV1 and TRBJ1-1; 9 nucleotides agree with TRBD1. CDR1 is NSQYPW, CDR2 LRSPGD, per germline (reference sequence). CDR3 size: 14 residues. V was pared by 3 bases and J by 5 bases, with 4 bases of the junction left unmatched. The CDR3 sequence is CTCSARDRETEVFF. The sequenced part of the CDR3 DNA is TGCACCTGCAGTGCCCGGGACAGGGAGACAGAAGTCTTC.

Remarks on this clone: Gene names and germline match the mouse. The read ends 1 residue shy of where the CDR3 ends; the end is completed using the germline J gene. This chain links TRBV26 with TRBJ2-3, with D perhaps TRBD1 (6 bases). The CDR3 has 14 residues. CDR1 is KGHPV, CDR2 FQNQEV, per germline (reference sequence). Deletions cut 6 bases from V and 0 bases from J, with 10 bases between. The part of the CDR3 DNA that was read is TGTGCCAGCAGCCGGGACAATAGTGCAGAAACGCTGTAT. It yields the protein CASSRDNSAETLY. The complete CDR3 reads CASSRDNSAETLYF.

Turning to this clone: The gene names here belong to mouse. With the read ending 1 residue before the CDR3 end, the germline J gene is used to fill in that end. V is TRBV12-2 and J is TRBJ1-1, with TRBD1 as a possible D gene (5 bases). The CDR3 has 13 amino acids. Trimming removed 4 bases from V and 4 bases from J, with 12 bases in between. Germline V gene lookup returns CDR1 SGHLS and CDR2 HYDKME. CDR3 sequence reads: CASSPDGGTEVFF. CDR3 DNA, as far as it was read: TGTGCCAGCTCCCCGGACGGGGGCACAGAAGTCTTC.

Remarks on this clone: All gene names here are mouse names. CDR3 sequence: CSSSQADWGVEQYF. The CDR3 DNA, read in part, is TGCTCCAGCAGTCAAGCGGACTGGGGGGTTGAACAGTAC. This chain connects TRBV23 to TRBJ2-7; TRBD2, as called in the table, went unchecked against the DNA. The CDR3 extends 1 residue past the end of the read, so its final part is completed from the germline J gene. The CDR3 is made up of 14 amino acids. The germline CDR1 and CDR2 sequences are KGHTA and FQNQQP.

With regard to this clone: The genes and germline here are from mouse. The read terminates 1 residue before the CDR3 end, so the remaining end is supplied by the germline J gene. This rearrangement joins TRBV31 to TRBJ2-7; 10 bases map to TRBD2. This CDR3 region has 13 residues. V was pared by 0 bases and J by 7 bases, with 3 bases of the junction left unmatched. CDR1 is GKSSPN and CDR2 is SITVG in the germline V gene. The covered CDR3 bases are TGTGCCTGGAGTCTAGCCTGGGGGGGCGAACAGTAC. This codes for CAWSLAWGGEQY. The CDR3 in full is CAWSLAWGGEQYF.

About this clone: These gene names are mouse names. The read comes to an end 1 residue before the CDR3 does, leaving the germline J gene to fill in the end. The rearrangement links TRBV26 to TRBJ2-3; no definite D call. Trimming removed 7 bases from V and 0 bases from J, with 8 bases in between. CDR1 KGHPV and CDR2 FQNQEV come from the germline V gene (reference sequence). This CDR3 is 13 amino acids long. Incomplete CDR3 DNA: TGTGCCAGCATGACGACTAGTGCAGAAACGCTGTAT. Protein: CASMTTSAETLY. The whole CDR3 region reads CASMTTSAETLYF.

Comments on this clone: Germline and genes here are mouse. The covered CDR3 bases are TGTGCCAGCAGCTTAGGAGGGAGGGGCACCGGGCAGCTCTAC. It yields the protein CASSLGGRGTGQLY. The CDR3 as a whole reads CASSLGGRGTGQLYF. The rearrangement links TRBV3 to TRBJ2-2; D might be TRBD1 (5 bases). The read falls 1 residue short of the CDR3 end, and the missing part is taken from the germline J gene. The CDR3 runs 15 residues. Germline values: CDR1 SNHLY, CDR2 FYNGKV (reference sequence). The ends were cut back, 1 base at V and 4 bases at J, with 10 bases in the middle.